These 6 T cell receptor beta chains were all obtained from the same sample, sequenced in a study of T cells in Graves' hyperthyroidism and ophthalmopathy. What was amplified from RNA transcripts were TCR beta CDR3 regions. The study used the HTBI primer set for a first-round RT-PCR of the TCR CDR3. TCRdb redid the calling of the multiplex PCR reads with MiXCR, one entry per CDR3 protein. The sample consists of roughly 740,000 distinct CDR3 sequences, roughly 17% of them appearing once. Sequenced: blood. The receptors come from a man aged 18 to 30 with Graves' hyperthyroidism.

This clonotype appeared a few times. For the CDR3, the DNA is TGCAGTGCGCAGGGGGCGTTTGGCTACACCTTC. Translation: CSAQGAFGYTF. The J gene is TRBJ1-2, the V gene TRBV20-1; 8 nucleotides match TRBD1. The V and J ends lost 6 bases and 7 bases, in that order; junction bases with no gene match: 4. CDR3 length equals 11 residues. Germline CDR1 reads DFQATT; CDR2 reads SNEGSKA (reference sequence).

V gene TRBV5-1 combines with J gene TRBJ2-1; 8 bases fit TRBD1. The CDR3 contains 16 residues. J lost 2 bases, V lost 0 bases, and 4 bases had no gene match. From germline, CDR1 is SGHRS and CDR2 YFSETQ. The CDR3 is CASSLAGQGAYNEQFF. CDR3 nucleotide sequence: TGCGCCAGCAGCTTGGCCGGACAGGGTGCCTACAATGAGCAGTTCTTC.

This clonotype showed up just a few times. The rearrangement uses TRBV25-1 and TRBJ1-1; weak D call: TRBD1 (6 bases). Germline V gene lookup returns CDR1 MGHDK and CDR2 SYGVNS. V gave up 3 bases and J gave up 3 bases, with 14 bases separating them. CDR3 length: 15 amino acids. The DNA for the CDR3 is TGTGCCAGCAGTGACCCACAGGGAGCGCACACTGAAGCTTTCTTT. This translates into CASSDPQGAHTEAFF.

The chain joins TRBV20-1 to TRBJ1-1; 9 bases match TRBD1. CDR1 is DFQATT and CDR2 is SNEGSKA in the germline V gene (reference sequence). The CDR3 runs 20 residues. The V and J ends lost 0 bases and 0 bases, in that order; junction bases with no gene match: 17. CDR3 bases: TGCAGTGCTAGAGATCGCCGAATATGGGACAGGGTGGAGGTGAACACTGAAGCTTTCTTT. It is translated as CSARDRRIWDRVEVNTEAFF.

This clonotype was counted ten times or more. The chain employs TRBV7-2 and TRBJ1-2; TRBD1 aligns across 8 bases. Per the germline V gene, CDR1 is SGHTA and CDR2 is FQGNSA. V dropped 5 bases and J dropped 4; count of bases not matched to a gene: 6. The CDR3 is 14 amino acids. The chain's CDR3 is CASSLQTGAYGYTF. In nucleotides, the CDR3 is TGTGCCAGCAGCCTTCAGACAGGGGCCTATGGCTACACCTTC.

This clonotype was counted ten times or more. This may come from a read error, since a much larger clone is one base off. The chain couples TRBV7-8 to TRBJ2-7, with D uncertain. Trimming removed 11 bases from V and 3 bases from J, with 23 bases in between. The CDR3 covers 15 residues. CDR1 and CDR2 (germline): SGHVS, FQNEAQ. The CDR3 bases are TGTGCCGGCACCCGGACCGGCTTGCTGAGCTACGAGCAGTACTTC. Amino acid sequence: CAGTRTGLLSYEQYF.